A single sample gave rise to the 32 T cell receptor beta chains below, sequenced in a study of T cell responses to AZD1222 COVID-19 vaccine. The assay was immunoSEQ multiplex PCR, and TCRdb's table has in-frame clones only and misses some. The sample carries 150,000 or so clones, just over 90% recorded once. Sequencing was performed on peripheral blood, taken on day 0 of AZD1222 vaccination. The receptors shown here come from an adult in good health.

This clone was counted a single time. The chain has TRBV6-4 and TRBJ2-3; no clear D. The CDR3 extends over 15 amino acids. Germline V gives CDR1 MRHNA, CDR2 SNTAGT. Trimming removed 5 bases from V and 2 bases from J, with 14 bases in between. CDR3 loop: CASSPSDGYTDTQYF. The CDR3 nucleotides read TGTGCCAGCAGTCCCTCGGACGGCTACACAGATACGCAGTATTTT.

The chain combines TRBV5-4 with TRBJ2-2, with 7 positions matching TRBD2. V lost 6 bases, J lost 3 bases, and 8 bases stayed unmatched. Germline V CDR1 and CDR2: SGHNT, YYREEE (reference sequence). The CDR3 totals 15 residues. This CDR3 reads CASTDGGGYTGELFF. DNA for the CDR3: TGTGCCAGCACGGATGGCGGGGGTTACACCGGGGAGCTGTTTTTT.

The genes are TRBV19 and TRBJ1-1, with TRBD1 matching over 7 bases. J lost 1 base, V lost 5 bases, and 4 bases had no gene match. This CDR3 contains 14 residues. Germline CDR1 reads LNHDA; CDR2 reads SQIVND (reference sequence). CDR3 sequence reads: CASSRQGPNTEAFF. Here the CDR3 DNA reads TGTGCCAGTAGTCGACAGGGACCGAACACTGAAGCTTTCTTT.

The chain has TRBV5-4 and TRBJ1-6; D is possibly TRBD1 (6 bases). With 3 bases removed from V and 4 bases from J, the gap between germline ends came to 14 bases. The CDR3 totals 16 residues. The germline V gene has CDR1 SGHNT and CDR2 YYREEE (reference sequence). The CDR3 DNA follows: TGTGCCAGCAGCTGGAACGGGGACAAGTATAATTCACCCCTCCACTTT. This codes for CASSWNGDKYNSPLHF.

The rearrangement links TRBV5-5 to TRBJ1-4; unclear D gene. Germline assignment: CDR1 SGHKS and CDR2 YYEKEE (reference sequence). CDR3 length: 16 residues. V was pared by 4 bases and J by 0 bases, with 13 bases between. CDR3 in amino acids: CASSQAVLATNEKLFF. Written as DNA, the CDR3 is TGTGCCAGCAGCCAGGCGGTCCTTGCAACTAATGAAAAACTGTTTTTT.

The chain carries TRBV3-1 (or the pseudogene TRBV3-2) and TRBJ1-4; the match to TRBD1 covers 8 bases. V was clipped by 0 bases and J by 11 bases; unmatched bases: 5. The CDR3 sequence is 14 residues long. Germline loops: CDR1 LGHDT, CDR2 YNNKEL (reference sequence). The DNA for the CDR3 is TGTGCCAGCAGCCAAGACATCAGGGGGCTTAAACTGTTTTTT. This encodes CASSQDIRGLKLFF.

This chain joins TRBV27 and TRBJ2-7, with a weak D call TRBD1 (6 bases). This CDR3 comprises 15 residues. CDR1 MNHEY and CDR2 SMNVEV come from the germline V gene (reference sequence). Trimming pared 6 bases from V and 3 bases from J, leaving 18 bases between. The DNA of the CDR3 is TGTGCCAGCAGCCCTACAGGGATGGGGTACTACGAGCAGTACTTC. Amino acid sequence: CASSPTGMGYYEQYF.

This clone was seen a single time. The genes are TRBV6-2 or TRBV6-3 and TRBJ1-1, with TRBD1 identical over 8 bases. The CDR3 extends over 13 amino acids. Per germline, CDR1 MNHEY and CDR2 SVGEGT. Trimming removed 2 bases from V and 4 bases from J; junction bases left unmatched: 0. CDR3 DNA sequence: TGTGCCAGCAGTTACACAGGGGGCACTGAAGCTTTCTTT. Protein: CASSYTGGTEAFF.

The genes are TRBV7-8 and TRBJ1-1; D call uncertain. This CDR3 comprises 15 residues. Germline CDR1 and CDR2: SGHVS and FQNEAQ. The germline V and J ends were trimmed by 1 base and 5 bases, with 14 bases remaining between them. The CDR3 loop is CASSLVRTAGTEAFF. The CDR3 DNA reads TGTGCCAGCAGCTTAGTTAGAACAGCCGGTACTGAAGCTTTCTTT.

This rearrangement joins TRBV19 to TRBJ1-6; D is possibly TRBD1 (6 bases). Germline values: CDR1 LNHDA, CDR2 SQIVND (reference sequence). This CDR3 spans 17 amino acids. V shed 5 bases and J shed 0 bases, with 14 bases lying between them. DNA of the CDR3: TGTGCCAGTAGTCCCCGGGACAAGAGCTCCTATAATTCACCCCTCCACTTT. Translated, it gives CASSPRDKSSYNSPLHF. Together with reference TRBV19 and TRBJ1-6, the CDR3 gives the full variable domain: DGGITQSPKYLFRKEGQNVTLSCEQNLNHDAMYWYRQDPGQGLRLIYYSQIVNDFQKGDIAEGYSVSREKKESFPLTVTSAQKNPTAFYLCASSPRDKSSYNSPLHFGNGTRLTVT.

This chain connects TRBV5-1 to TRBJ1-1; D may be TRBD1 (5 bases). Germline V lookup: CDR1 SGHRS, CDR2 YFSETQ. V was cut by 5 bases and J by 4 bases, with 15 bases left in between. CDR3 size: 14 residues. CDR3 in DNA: TGCGCCAGCAGACTAGGGGAGGAGTTCACTGAAGCTTTCTTT. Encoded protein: CASRLGEEFTEAFF.

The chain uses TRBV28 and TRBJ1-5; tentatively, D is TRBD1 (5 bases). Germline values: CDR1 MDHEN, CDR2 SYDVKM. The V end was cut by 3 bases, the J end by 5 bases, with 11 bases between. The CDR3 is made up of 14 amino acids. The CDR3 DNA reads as TGTGCCAGCAGTTTTTTTCGGGACGATCAGCCCCAGCATTTT. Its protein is CASSFFRDDQPQHF.

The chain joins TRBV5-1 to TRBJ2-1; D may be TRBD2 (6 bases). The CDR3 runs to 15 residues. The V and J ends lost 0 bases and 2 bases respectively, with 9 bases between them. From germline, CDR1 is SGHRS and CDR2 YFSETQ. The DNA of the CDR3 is TGCGCCAGCAGCTTGGATTCGGGGGCCTACAATGAGCAGTTCTTC. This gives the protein CASSLDSGAYNEQFF.

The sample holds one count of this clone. CDR3 sequence: CASRGPGGFTWGNQPQHF. CDR3 DNA: TGTGCCAGCAGGGGGCCAGGGGGCTTTACTTGGGGCAATCAGCCCCAGCATTTT. The rearrangement uses TRBV28 and TRBJ1-5; TRBD1 aligns across 8 bases. The V segment lost 6 bases and the J segment 2 bases; nucleotides outside the gene matches: 15. Germline assignment: CDR1 MDHEN and CDR2 SYDVKM. This CDR3 has 18 residues.

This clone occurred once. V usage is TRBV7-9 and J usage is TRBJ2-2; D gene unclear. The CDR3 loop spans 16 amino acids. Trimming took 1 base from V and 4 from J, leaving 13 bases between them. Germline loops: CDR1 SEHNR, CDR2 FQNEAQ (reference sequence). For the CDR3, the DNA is TGTGCCAGCAGCTTAGGTGGTTTTTGGGTCACCGGGGAGCTGTTTTTT. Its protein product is CASSLGGFWVTGELFF.

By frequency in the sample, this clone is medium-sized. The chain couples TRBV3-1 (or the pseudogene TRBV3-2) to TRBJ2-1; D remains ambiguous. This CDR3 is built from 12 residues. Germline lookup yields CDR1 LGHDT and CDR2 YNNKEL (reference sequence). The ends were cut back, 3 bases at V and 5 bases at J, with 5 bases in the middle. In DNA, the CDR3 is TGTGCCAGCAGCCAGACCCACAATGAGCAGTTCTTC. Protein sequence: CASSQTHNEQFF.

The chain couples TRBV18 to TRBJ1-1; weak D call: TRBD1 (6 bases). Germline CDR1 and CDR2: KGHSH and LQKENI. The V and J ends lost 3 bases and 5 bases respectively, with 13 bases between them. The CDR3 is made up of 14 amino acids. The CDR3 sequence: CASSPRGVGTEAFF. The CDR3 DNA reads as TGTGCCAGCTCACCGAGGGGGGTAGGGACTGAAGCTTTCTTT.

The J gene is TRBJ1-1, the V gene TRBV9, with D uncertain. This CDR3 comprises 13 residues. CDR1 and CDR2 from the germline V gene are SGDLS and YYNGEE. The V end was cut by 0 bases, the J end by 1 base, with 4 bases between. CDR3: CASSVEWNTEAFF. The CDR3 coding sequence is TGTGCCAGCAGCGTAGAATGGAACACTGAAGCTTTCTTT.

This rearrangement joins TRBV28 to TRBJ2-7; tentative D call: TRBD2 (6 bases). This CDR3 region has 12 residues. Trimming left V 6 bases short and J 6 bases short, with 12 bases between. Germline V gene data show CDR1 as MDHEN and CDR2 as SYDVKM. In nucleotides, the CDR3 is TGTGCCAGCAGGGAGGGGTTCCGCGAGCAGTACTTC. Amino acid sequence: CASREGFREQYF.

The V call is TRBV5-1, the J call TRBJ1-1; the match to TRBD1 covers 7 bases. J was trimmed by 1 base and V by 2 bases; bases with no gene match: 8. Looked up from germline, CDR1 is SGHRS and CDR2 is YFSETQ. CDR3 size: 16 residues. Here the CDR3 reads CASSFPETGTNTEAFF. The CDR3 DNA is TGCGCCAGCAGCTTCCCCGAGACAGGGACGAACACTGAAGCTTTCTTT. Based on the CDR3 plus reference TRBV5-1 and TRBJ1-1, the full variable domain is KAGVTQTPRYLIKTRGQQVTLSCSPISGHRSVSWYQQTPGQGLQFLFEYFSETQRNKGNFPGRFSGRQFSNSRSEMNVSTLELGDSALYLCASSFPETGTNTEAFFGQGTRLTVV.

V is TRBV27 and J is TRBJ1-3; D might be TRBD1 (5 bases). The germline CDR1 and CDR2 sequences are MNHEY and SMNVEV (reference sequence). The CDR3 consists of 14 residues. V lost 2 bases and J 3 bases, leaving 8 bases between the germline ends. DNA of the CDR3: TGTGCCAGCAGTTTAGGGGGAAGTGGAAACACCATATATTTT. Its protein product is CASSLGGSGNTIYF.

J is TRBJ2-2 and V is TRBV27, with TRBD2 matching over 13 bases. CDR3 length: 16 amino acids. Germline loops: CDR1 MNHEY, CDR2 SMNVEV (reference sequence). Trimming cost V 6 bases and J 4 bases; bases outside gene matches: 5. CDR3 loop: CASSGLAGDTTGELFF. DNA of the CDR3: TGTGCCAGCAGCGGACTAGCGGGGGACACCACCGGGGAGCTGTTTTTT.

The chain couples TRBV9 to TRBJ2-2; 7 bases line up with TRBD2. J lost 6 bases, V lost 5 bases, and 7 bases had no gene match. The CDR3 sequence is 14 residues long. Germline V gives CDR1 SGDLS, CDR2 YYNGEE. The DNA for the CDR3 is TGTGCCAGCAGTATGCCGGGGGGACCCGGGGAGCTGTTTTTT. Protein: CASSMPGGPGELFF.

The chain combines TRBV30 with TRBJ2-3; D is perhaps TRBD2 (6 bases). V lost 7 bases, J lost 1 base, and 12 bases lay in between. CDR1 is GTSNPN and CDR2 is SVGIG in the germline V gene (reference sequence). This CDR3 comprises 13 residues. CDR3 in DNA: TGTGCCTCAGGGCGGGGAGGCACAGATACGCAGTATTTT. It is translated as CASGRGGTDTQYF.

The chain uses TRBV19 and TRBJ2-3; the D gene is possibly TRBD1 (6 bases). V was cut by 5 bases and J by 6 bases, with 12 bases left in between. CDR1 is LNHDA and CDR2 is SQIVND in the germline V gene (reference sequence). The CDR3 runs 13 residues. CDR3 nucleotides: TGTGCCAGTAGTGTAACAGGGTTTGATACGCAGTATTTT. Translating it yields CASSVTGFDTQYF. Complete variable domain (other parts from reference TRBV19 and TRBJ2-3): DGGITQSPKYLFRKEGQNVTLSCEQNLNHDAMYWYRQDPGQGLRLIYYSQIVNDFQKGDIAEGYSVSREKKESFPLTVTSAQKNPTAFYLCASSVTGFDTQYFGPGTRLTVL.

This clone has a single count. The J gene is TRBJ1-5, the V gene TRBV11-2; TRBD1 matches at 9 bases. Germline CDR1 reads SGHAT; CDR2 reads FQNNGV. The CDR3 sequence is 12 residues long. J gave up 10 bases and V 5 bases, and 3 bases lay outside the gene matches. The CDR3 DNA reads TGTGCCAGCAGCAAGGGACAGGGCCCCCAGCATTTT. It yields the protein CASSKGQGPQHF. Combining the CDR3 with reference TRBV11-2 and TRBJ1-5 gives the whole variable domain EAGVAQSPRYKIIEKRQSVAFWCNPISGHATLYWYQQILGQGPKLLIQFQNNGVVDDSQLPKDRFSAERLKGVDSTLKIQPAKLEDSAVYLCASSKGQGPQHFGDGTRLSIL.

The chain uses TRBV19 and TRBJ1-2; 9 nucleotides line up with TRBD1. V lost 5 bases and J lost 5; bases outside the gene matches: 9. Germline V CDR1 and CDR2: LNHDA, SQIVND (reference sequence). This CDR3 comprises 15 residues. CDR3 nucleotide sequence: TGTGCCAGTAGTTTCCTTACAGGGGGCAATTATGGCTACACCTTC. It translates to CASSFLTGGNYGYTF.

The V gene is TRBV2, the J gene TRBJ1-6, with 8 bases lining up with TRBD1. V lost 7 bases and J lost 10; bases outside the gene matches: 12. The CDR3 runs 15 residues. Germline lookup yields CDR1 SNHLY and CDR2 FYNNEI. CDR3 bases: TGTGCCAGCACCCGTAGGACAGGGTCTGGATCACCCCTCCACTTT. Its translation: CASTRRTGSGSPLHF.

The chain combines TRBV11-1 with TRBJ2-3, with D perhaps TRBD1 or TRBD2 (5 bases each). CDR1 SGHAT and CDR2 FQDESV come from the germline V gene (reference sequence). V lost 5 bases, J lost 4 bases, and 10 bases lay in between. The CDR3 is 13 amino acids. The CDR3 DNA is TGTGCCAGCAGCGAGGGACCCTCAGATACGCAGTATTTT. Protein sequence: CASSEGPSDTQYF.

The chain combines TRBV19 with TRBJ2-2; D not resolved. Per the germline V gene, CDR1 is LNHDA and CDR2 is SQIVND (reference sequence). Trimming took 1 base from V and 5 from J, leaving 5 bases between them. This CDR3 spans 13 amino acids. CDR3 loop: CASSIAATGELFF. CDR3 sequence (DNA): TGTGCCAGTAGTATAGCGGCGACCGGGGAGCTGTTTTTT.

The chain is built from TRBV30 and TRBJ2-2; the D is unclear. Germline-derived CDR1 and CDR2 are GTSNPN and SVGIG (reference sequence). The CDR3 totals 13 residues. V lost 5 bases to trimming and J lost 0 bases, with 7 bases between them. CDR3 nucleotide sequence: TGTGCCTGGTGTGGTTCGAACACCGGGGAGCTGTTTTTT. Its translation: CAWCGSNTGELFF.

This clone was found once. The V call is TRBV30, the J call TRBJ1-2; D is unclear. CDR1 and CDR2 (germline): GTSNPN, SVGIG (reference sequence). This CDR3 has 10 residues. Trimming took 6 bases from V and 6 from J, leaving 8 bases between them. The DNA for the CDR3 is TGTGCCTGTAGGCGGGATGGCTACACCTTC. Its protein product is CACRRDGYTF.